This TCR beta chain was found in a study of blood T cells in healthy people across ages. Whole-study findings and limits: The lack of PBMC sorting stopped any conclusive naive versus antigen-experienced comparison. Diversity was higher, and naive CD4+ cells more numerous, in long-lived donors than in aged donors.

This clonotype has a handful of counts. What it recognizes is unknown. A much larger clone differs by one base, so this may be a read error. PCR was performed a second time for 7 to 11 cycles using a sample-barcoded 5' primer and a J-beta primer mix. The yield of each sample was at least 2.5 million CDR3-containing paired-end reads. TCRdb ran MiXCR on the 5' RACE reads and lists one entry per CDR3 protein. The sample contains some 670,000 distinct CDR3 sequences, under 65% of which appear only once. CDR3 length: 12 amino acids. The V gene's germline CDR1 is SQVTM and CDR2 ANQGSEA. The chain links TRBV29-1 to TRBJ2-1; no firm D call. The DNA end lines up better with TRBJ2-7; the J call may be wrong. The source is a woman over 75 in good health. The material sequenced was blood. The CDR3 DNA follows: TGCAGCGGTGAGCGCTCCTACAATGAGCAGTACTTC. Translating it yields CSGERSYNEQYF.